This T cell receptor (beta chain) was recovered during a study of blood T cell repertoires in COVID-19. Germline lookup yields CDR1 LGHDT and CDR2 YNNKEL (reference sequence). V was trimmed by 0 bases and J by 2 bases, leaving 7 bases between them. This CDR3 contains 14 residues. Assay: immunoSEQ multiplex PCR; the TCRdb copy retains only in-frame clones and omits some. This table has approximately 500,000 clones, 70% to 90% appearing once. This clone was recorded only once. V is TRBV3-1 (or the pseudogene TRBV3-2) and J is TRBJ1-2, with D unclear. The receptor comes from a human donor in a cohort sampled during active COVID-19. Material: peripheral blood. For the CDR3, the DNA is TGTGCCAGCAGCCAAGAGGCAGTCAACTATGGCTACACCTTC. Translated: CASSQEAVNYGYTF.